The text below deals with one T cell receptor (beta chain). Its antigen remains unidentified. The CDR3 is 14 residues long. With V trimmed by 0 bases and J by 10 bases, 7 bases remained unmatched. Germline CDR1 and CDR2: MNHNY and SVGAGI (reference sequence). The data originate from a study of cytomegalovirus exposure and HLA in healthy donors. Study-wide context: Of roughly 400 genotyped donors, more than 65% grouped in the Caucasian-associated ancestry cluster.

Overall study findings and caveats: Researchers reported in a later analysis that a missense DCLRE1C variant was tied to TCR beta V- and J-gene trimming. Sequences of the TCR beta chain were said to predict the HLA-A and HLA-B alleles of most subjects accurately. A later analysis appeared to link common viral pathogens to several of the most significant clusters.

PCR was performed using 60 Vbeta and 13 Jbeta primers. Data came from immunoSEQ multiplex PCR; TCRdb stores just in-frame clones and leaves some out. The data show about 120,000 clones, 81% seen once. The chain combines TRBV6-6 with TRBJ1-1, with 8 bases fitting TRBD1. The source is a young man in good health and CMV-seropositive. The specimen sequenced was PBMCs. CDR3 amino acids: CASSYSKTGGSAFF. The DNA for the CDR3 is TGTGCCAGCAGTTACTCGAAAACAGGGGGTTCAGCTTTCTTT.